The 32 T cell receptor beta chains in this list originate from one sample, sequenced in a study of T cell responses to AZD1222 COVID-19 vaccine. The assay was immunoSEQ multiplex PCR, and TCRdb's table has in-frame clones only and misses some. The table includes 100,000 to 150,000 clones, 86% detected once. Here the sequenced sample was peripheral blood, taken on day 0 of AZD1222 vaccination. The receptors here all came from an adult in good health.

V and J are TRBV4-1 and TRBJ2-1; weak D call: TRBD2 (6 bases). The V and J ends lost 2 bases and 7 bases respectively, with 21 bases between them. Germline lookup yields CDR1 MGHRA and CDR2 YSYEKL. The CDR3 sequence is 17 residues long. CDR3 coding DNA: TGCGCCAGCAGCCAATCCATAGCGGAAGATCGGTGGAATGAGCAGTTCTTC. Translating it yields CASSQSIAEDRWNEQFF.

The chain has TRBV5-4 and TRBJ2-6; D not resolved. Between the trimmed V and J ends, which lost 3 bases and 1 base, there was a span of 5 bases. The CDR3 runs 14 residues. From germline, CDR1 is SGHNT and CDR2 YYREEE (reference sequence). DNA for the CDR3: TGTGCCAGCAGCTCTAAATCTGGGGCCAACGTCCTGACTTTC. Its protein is CASSSKSGANVLTF.

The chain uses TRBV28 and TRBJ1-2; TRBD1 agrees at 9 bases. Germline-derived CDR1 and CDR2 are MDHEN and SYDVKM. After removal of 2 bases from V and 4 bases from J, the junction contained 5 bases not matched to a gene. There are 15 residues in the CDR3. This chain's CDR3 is CASSLEQGAGYGYTF. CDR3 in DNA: TGTGCCAGCAGTTTAGAACAGGGGGCTGGCTATGGCTACACCTTC.

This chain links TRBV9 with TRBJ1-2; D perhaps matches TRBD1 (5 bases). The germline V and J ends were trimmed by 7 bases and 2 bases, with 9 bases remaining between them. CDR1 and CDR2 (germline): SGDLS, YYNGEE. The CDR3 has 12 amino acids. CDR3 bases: TGTGCCAGCTGGGGGTCCAACTATGGCTACACCTTC. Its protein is CASWGSNYGYTF.

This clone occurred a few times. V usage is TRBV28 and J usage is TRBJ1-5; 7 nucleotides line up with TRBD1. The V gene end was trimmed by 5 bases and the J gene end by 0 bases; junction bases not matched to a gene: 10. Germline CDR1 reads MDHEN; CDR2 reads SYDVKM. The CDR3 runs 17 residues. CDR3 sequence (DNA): TGTGCCAGCAGTCCCAGCCAGAGGGGGCCTAGCAATCAGCCCCAGCATTTT. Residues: CASSPSQRGPSNQPQHF.

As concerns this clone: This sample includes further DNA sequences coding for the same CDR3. CDR3 sequence (DNA): TGTGCCAGCAGTTACGGTGGGAGCAATCAGCCCCAGCATTTT. This sequence encodes CASSYGGSNQPQHF. The chain recombines TRBV6-5 with TRBJ1-5; D is unresolved. The CDR3 covers 14 residues. The V end lost 2 bases, the J end lost 1 base, and 6 bases lay between the germline ends. Looked up from germline, CDR1 is MNHEY and CDR2 is SVGAGI.

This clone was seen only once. The CDR3, as DNA: TGTGCCACCAGTGATCCAGGGCAAGGGGACTACGAGCAGTACTTC. Protein: CATSDPGQGDYEQYF. V and J are TRBV24-1 and TRBJ2-7, with D possibly TRBD1 on 5 matching bases. Per the germline V gene, CDR1 is KGHDR and CDR2 is SFDVKD. The V end was cut by 3 bases, the J end by 3 bases, with 14 bases between. This CDR3 has 15 residues.

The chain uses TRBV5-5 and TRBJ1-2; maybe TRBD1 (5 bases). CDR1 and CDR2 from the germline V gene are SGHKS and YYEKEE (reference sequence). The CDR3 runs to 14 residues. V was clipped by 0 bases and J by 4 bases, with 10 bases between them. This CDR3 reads CASSLVQGFYGYTF. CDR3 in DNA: TGTGCCAGCAGCTTGGTGCAGGGCTTCTATGGCTACACCTTC. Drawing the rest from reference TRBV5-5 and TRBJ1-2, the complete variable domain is DAGVTQSPTHLIKTRGQQVTLRCSPISGHKSVSWYQQVLGQGPQFIFQYYEKEERGRGNFPDRFSARQFPNYSSELNVNALLLGDSALYLCASSLVQGFYGYTFGSGTRLTVV.

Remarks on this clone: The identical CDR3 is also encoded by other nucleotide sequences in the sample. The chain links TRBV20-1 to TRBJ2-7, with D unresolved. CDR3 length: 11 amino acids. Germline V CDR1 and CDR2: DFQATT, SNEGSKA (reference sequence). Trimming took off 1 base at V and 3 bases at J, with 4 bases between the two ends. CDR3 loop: CSARVGYEQYF. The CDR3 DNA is TGCAGTGCTAGAGTGGGCTACGAGCAGTACTTC.

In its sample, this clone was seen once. CDR3 coding DNA: TGTGCCAGCAGTTCGGGACAGGGGGCATACGAGCAGTACTTC. Encoded protein: CASSSGQGAYEQYF. The chain links TRBV27 to TRBJ2-7; 12 bases map to TRBD1. J gave up 4 bases and V 4 bases, and 2 bases lay outside the gene matches. Germline V CDR1 and CDR2: MNHEY, SMNVEV (reference sequence). The CDR3 is 14 residues long.

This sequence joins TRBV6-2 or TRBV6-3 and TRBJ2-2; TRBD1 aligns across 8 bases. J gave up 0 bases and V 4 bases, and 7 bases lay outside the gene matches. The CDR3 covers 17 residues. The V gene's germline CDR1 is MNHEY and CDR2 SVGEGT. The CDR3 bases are TGTGCCAGCAGTTCCCCTCGGGACAGGTCGAACACCGGGGAGCTGTTTTTT. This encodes CASSSPRDRSNTGELFF.

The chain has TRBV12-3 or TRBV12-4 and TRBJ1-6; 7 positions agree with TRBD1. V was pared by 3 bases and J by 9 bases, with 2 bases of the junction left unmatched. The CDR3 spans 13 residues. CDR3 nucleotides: TGTGCCAGCAGTTTGACAGGGTTTTCACCCCTCCACTTT. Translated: CASSLTGFSPLHF.

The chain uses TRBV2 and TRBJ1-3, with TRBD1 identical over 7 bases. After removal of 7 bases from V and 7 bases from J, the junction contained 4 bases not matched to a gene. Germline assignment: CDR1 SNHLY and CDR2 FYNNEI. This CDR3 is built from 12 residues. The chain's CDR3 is CASTPRGNTIYF. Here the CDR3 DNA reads TGTGCCAGCACCCCCAGGGGGAACACCATATATTTT. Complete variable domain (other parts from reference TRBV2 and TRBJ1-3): EPEVTQTPSHQVTQMGQEVILRCVPISNHLYFYWYRQILGQKVEFLVSFYNNEISEKSEIFDDQFSVERPDGSNFTLKIRSTKLEDSAMYFCASTPRGNTIYFGEGSWLTVV.

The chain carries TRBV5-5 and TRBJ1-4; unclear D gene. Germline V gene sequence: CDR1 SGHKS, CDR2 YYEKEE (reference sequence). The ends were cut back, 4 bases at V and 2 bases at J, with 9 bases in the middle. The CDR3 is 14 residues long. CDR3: CASSLRHTNEKLFF. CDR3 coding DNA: TGTGCCAGCAGCCTCCGCCATACTAATGAAAAACTGTTTTTT. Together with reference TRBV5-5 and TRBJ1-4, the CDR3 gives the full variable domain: DAGVTQSPTHLIKTRGQQVTLRCSPISGHKSVSWYQQVLGQGPQFIFQYYEKEERGRGNFPDRFSARQFPNYSSELNVNALLLGDSALYLCASSLRHTNEKLFFGSGTQLSVL.

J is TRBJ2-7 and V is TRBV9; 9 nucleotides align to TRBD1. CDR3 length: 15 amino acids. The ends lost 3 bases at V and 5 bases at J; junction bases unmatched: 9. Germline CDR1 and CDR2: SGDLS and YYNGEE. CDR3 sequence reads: CASSARQGVLDEQYF. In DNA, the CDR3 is TGTGCCAGCAGCGCCCGACAGGGGGTCCTAGACGAGCAGTACTTC.

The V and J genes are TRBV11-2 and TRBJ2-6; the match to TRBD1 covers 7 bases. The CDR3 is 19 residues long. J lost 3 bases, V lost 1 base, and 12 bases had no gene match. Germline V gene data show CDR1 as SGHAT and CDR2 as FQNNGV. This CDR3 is CASSLVSYRGRGGANVLTF. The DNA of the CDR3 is TGTGCCAGCAGCTTAGTCTCCTACAGGGGCCGAGGTGGGGCCAACGTCCTGACTTTC.

Here the CDR3 reads CASSGETSWVFDEQFF. The CDR3 DNA sequence: TGCGCCAGCAGCGGTGAGACTAGCTGGGTTTTCGATGAGCAGTTCTTC. J is TRBJ2-1 and V is TRBV5-1; TRBD2 aligns across 7 bases. The V gene's germline CDR1 is SGHRS and CDR2 YFSETQ. The CDR3 runs to 16 residues. Unmatched junction bases numbered 15, after V lost 4 bases and J lost 8 bases. The full variable domain, its missing parts supplied by reference TRBV5-1 and TRBJ2-1, is KAGVTQTPRYLIKTRGQQVTLSCSPISGHRSVSWYQQTPGQGLQFLFEYFSETQRNKGNFPGRFSGRQFSNSRSEMNVSTLELGDSALYLCASSGETSWVFDEQFFGPGTRLTVL.

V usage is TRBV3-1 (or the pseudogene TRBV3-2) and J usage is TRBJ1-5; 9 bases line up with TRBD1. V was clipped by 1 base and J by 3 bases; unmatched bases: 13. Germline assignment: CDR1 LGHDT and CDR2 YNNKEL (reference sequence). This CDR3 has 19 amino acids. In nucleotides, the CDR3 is TGTGCCAGCAGCCAAGGACAGGGGGTAATCGCCCTGAACAATCAGCCCCAGCATTTT. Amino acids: CASSQGQGVIALNNQPQHF.

DNA of the CDR3: TGTGCCAGCAGTAGCTCGCCTAACACCGGGGAGCTGTTTTTT. It specifies CASSSSPNTGELFF. The rearrangement links TRBV27 to TRBJ2-2; D is undetermined. V lost 5 bases, J lost 2 bases, and 9 bases lay in between. Per the germline V gene, CDR1 is MNHEY and CDR2 is SMNVEV (reference sequence). This CDR3 has 14 amino acids.

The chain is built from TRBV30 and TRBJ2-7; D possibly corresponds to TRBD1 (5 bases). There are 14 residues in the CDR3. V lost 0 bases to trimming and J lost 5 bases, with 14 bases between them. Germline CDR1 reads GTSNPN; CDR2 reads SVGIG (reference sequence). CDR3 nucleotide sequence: TGTGCCTGGAGTGTCCAGGGTACCCACCACGAGCAGTACTTC. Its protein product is CAWSVQGTHHEQYF.

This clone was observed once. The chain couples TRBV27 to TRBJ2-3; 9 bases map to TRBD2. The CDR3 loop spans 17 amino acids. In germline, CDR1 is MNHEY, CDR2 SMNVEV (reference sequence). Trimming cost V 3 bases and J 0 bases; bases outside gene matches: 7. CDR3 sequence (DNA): TGTGCCAGCAGTTTCGTCGGCGGGAGGGTTAGCACAGATACGCAGTATTTT. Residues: CASSFVGGRVSTDTQYF.

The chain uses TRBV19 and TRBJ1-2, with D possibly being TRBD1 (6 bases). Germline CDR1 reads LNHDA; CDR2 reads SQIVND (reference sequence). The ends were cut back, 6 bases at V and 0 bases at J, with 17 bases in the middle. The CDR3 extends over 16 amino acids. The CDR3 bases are TGTGCCAGTAGCCAACCCGACAGGAGAGCTAACTATGGCTACACCTTC. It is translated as CASSQPDRRANYGYTF.

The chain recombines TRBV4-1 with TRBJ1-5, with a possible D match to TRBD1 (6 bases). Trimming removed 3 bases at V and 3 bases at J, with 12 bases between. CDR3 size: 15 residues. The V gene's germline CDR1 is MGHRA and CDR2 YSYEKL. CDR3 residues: CASSQDGTPNQPQHF. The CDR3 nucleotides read TGCGCCAGCAGCCAGGACGGGACACCCAATCAGCCCCAGCATTTT.

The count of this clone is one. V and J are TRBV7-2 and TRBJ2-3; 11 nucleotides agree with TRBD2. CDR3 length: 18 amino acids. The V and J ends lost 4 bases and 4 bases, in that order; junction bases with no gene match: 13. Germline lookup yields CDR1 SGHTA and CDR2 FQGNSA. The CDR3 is CASSSINIAGGPPDTQYF. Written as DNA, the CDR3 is TGTGCCAGCAGCTCCATCAATATAGCGGGGGGGCCCCCAGATACGCAGTATTTT.

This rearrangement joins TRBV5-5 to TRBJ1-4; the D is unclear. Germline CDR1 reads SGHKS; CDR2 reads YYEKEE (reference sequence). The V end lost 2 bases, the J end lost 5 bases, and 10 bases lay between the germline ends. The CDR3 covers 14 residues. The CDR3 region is CASSLGRVNEKLFF. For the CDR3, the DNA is TGTGCCAGCAGCTTAGGACGGGTAAATGAAAAACTGTTTTTT.

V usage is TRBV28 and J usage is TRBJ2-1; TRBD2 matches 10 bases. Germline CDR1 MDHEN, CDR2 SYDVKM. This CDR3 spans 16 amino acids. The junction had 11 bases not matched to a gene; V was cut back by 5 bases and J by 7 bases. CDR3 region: CASSGPQREGRNEQFF. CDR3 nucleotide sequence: TGTGCCAGCAGTGGCCCTCAGCGGGAGGGCCGGAATGAGCAGTTCTTC.

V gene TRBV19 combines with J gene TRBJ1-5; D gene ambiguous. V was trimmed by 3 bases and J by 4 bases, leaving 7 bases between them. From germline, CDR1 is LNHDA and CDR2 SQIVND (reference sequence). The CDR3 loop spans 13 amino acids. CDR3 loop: CASSMQENQPQHF. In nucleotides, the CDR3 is TGTGCCAGTAGTATGCAGGAGAATCAGCCCCAGCATTTT.

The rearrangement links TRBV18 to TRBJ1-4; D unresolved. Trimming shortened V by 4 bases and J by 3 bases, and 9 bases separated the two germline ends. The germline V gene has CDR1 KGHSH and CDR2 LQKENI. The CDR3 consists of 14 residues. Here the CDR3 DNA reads TGTGCCAGCTCACGGGAGGGCTCTAATGAAAAACTGTTTTTT. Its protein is CASSREGSNEKLFF.

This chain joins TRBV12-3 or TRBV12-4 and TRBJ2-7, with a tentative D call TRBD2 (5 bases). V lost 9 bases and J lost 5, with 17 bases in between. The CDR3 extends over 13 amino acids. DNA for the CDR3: TGTGCCAGTACCCTCGGGCTGCGGGACGAGCAGTACTTC. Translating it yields CASTLGLRDEQYF.

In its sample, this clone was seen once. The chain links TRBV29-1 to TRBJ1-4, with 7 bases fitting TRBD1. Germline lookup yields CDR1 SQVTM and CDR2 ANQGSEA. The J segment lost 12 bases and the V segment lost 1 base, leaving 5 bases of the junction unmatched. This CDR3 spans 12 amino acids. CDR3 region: CSVEGQGVELFF. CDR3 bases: TGCAGCGTTGAAGGACAGGGAGTTGAACTGTTTTTT.

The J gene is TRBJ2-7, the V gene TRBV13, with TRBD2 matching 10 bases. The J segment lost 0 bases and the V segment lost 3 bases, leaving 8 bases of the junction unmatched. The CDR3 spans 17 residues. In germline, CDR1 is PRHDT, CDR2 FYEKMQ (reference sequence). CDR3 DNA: TGTGCCAGCAGCTTGCAAGCGGGGGGGCCGAACTCCTACGAGCAGTACTTC. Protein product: CASSLQAGGPNSYEQYF.

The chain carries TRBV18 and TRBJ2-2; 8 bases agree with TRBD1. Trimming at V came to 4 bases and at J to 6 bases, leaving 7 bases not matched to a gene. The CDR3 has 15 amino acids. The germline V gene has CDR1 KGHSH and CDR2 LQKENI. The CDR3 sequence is CASSRPGQESGELFF. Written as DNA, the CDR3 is TGTGCCAGCTCACGACCGGGACAGGAATCCGGGGAGCTGTTTTTT.